This entry is about one TCR beta chain. This receptor's antigen is unknown. No base quality values were provided; no much bigger clone lies one nucleotide off. V ends up 3 bases short and J 4 bases short, with an unmatched junction base count of 7. The germline V gene encodes CDR1 SGDLS and CDR2 YYNGEE. Measured from the cysteine to the phenylalanine, the CDR3 is 15 residues long. Only the CDR3 DNA stays, 45 bases, in frame from base 1. Receptor amplification or capture employed the immunoSEQ multiplex PCR assay. For most patients, genomic DNA was isolated with the Qiagen DNeasy Blood and Tissue Kit and sent frozen to Adaptive Biotechnologies for TCR sequencing. For most patients, genomic DNA was subjected to high-throughput TCR-beta CDR3 sequencing by Adaptive Biotechnologies. On the authors' methods: TCR sequencing data for roughly 17 patients were retrieved from Adaptive's ImmunoSEQ software; a few other patients were processed with MiXCR and VDJtools. To correct CD4 versus CD8 sorting errors, any sequence found in both subsets at a frequency ratio below 5:1 was removed. Because the origin of CDR3 nucleotide sequences shared between donor and recipient could not be assigned, those sequences were removed. At least 2-fold expansion over unstimulated cells and a minimum CFSE-low frequency of 0.002% (template counts) or 0.001% (read counts) were required for clones to be classified as alloreactive. Clones were considered mappable if detected in sequenced pre-transplant spleen, lymph node, or MLR CFSE-low populations of the donor or recipient. The cumulative frequency of alloreactive clones was calculated as a percentage of all sequences, weighted by copy number. TCRdb took over this immuneACCESS table, retaining in-frame rearrangements with V and J assigned. Such tables are incomplete; in checked studies, under half of the missing clones stem from an unresolved V gene, and the remainder is unexplained. That table supplies the V and J calls and clone size; D and trimming were determined from the DNA. The sample profile shows about 97,000 clones; less than 95% of them were found once. Clones ranked in the top ten supply around 0.067% of the sample.

This entry belongs to a study of graft-versus-host responses after intestinal transplantation (dated by TCRdb to the early 2020s). Notes on the research overall: The transplants that recipients got were multivisceral, liver-intestinal, or isolated intestinal. Anti-thymocyte globulin induction was given to all recipients, followed by maintenance tacrolimus and steroids for about 3 years. After intestinal transplantation, graft-versus-host and host-versus-graft alloreactive T cell clones were followed in the graft, circulation and bone marrow using bulk TCR-beta CDR3 sequencing. To identify alloreactive clones, pre-transplant mixed lymphocyte reaction products were sequenced and then compared with unstimulated pre-transplant donor and recipient T cells. The cohort enrolled 20 to 30 intestinal transplant recipients, one of whom was a retransplant, and a few patients without pretransplant specimens were excluded. Donor T cell macrochimerism was defined as a peak of at least 4% donor T cells among recipient peripheral blood mononuclear cells. Rather than being sequenced by the commercial service, samples from three later patients were sequenced in-house on an Illumina MiSeq and processed with MiXCR. On the study overall, not on this receptor specifically: High GvH to HvG T cell clonal ratios were observed in the allografts of patients with donor T cell macrochimerism. GvH clones were detected in recipient bone marrow, and some appeared earlier in ileal mucosa or blood, consistent with an intestinal mucosal origin. Early after transplant, declines in HvG clones were associated with peak levels of circulating GvH clones. The relatively low number and heterogeneity of intestinal transplant patients limited the conclusions.

The sample's time point label, decoded: cells obtained before transplantation from donor or recipient. CD3+CD4+ and CD3+CD8+ populations were FACS-sorted from unstimulated pre-transplant donor and recipient cells taken from spleen or lymph nodes. The chain joins TRBV9 to TRBJ1-2; a stretch of 9 junction bases matches TRBD1. The sequencing used unstimulated CD8+ T cells sorted from spleen or lymph node cells, collected before transplant. This clonotype was sampled from a human donor who was the organ donor for an intestinal transplant. The CDR3 region has the sequence CASSDGTGRTYGYTF. The DNA sequence is as follows: TGTGCCAGCAGCGACGGGACAGGGAGAACCTATGGCTACACCTTC.